This is a list of T cell receptor beta chains from one sample in a study of brain T cells in children with intractable seizures. Sequencing was performed with immunoSEQ multiplex PCR; in TCRdb, only in-frame clones are kept and a portion is missing. The table includes approximately 77,000 clones, about 92% detected once. The sequences come from peripheral blood, collected at surgery. The receptors were sampled from a boy under three years old with tuberous sclerosis and intractable seizures. The CDR3 runs from the conserved cysteine through the conserved F or W. Each record gives: J gene, D gene, V gene, clone size, CDR3 protein, CDR3 DNA. The D gene is left open where the match is weak. Expanded clones are given a class, and other clones once, few, many or no size at all.

>TRBJ1-2|.|TRBV30|.
CAWSPFALPANYGYTF
TGTGCCTGGAGTCCTTTTGCCCTTCCAGCTAACTATGGCTACACCTTC
>TRBJ2-3|.|TRBV7-3|.
CASRLGQSADTQYF
TGTGCCAGCAGATTAGGACAGTCCGCGGATACGCAGTATTTT
>TRBJ1-2|TRBD1|TRBV4-2|.
CASSQDFGQGYGYTF
TGTGCCAGCAGCCAAGATTTCGGACAGGGATATGGCTACACCTTC
>TRBJ2-5|.|TRBV5-1|.
CASSLGDGQETQYF
TGCGCCAGCAGCTTGGGGGACGGCCAAGAGACCCAGTACTTC
>TRBJ2-7|.|TRBV28|.
CASSPTPAPDYEQYF
TGTGCCAGCAGCCCAACCCCAGCGCCCGACTACGAGCAGTACTTC
>TRBJ1-2|.|TRBV3-1/TRBV3-2|.
CASSPGLGHGYTF
TGTGCCAGCAGCCCCGGGCTGGGCCATGGCTACACCTTC
>TRBJ1-5|.|TRBV21-1|.
CASSKQPQHF
TGTGCCAGCAGCAAACAGCCCCAGCATTTT
>TRBJ1-1|.|TRBV7-9|.
CASSSGGNTEAFF
TGTGCCAGCAGCTCGGGGGGGAACACTGAAGCTTTCTTT
>TRBJ1-5|.|TRBV27|once
CASSSTGTQPQHF
TGTGCCAGCAGTTCGACAGGAACCCAGCCCCAGCATTTT
>TRBJ2-2|.|TRBV19|.
CASSTGLSPNTGELFF
TGTGCCAGTAGTACCGGACTTAGCCCGAACACCGGGGAGCTGTTTTTT
>TRBJ2-3|.|TRBV4-1|.
CASSQEEIGSTDTQYF
TGCGCCAGCAGCCAAGAAGAGATCGGGAGCACAGATACGCAGTATTTT
>TRBJ1-3|TRBD1|TRBV25-1|.
CASSFTGTGGNTIYF
TGTGCCAGCAGTTTTACCGGGACAGGTGGAAACACCATATATTTT
>TRBJ2-3|.|TRBV27|.
CASRGASGTDTQYF
TGTGCCAGCAGGGGGGCTAGCGGCACAGATACGCAGTATTTT
>TRBJ2-1|TRBD2|TRBV6-5|once
CASSASGQYNEQFF
TGTGCCAGCAGCGCTAGCGGACAATACAATGAGCAGTTCTTC
>TRBJ2-5|TRBD2|TRBV3-1/TRBV3-2|.
CASSQDLGLAGQETQYF
TGTGCCAGCAGCCAAGATCTTGGGCTAGCGGGGCAAGAGACCCAGTACTTC
>TRBJ1-2|.|TRBV7-9|.
CASRPGGMWYGYTF
TGTGCCAGCAGGCCCGGGGGCATGTGGTATGGCTACACCTTC
>TRBJ2-3|.|TRBV7-3|once
CASSHTGTPPPGTQYF
TGTGCCAGCAGTCATACCGGGACTCCACCCCCGGGTACGCAGTATTTT
>TRBJ2-1|.|TRBV24-1|.
CATIPWGLGYNEQFF
TGTGCCACCATCCCATGGGGGCTGGGCTACAATGAGCAGTTCTTC
>TRBJ1-1|.|TRBV7-9|.
CASSPPGTPNTEAFF
TGTGCCAGCAGCCCTCCAGGGACACCGAACACTGAAGCTTTCTTT
>TRBJ2-1|TRBD1|TRBV9|.
CASSAPTGNEQFF
TGTGCCAGCAGCGCCCCGACAGGGAATGAGCAGTTCTTC
>TRBJ1-5|TRBD1|TRBV19|.
CASSLRQGHQPQHF
TGTGCCAGTAGTTTAAGACAGGGCCATCAGCCCCAGCATTTT
>TRBJ1-2|.|TRBV27|.
CASSLGPGQRAGGYTF
TGTGCCAGCAGCTTGGGCCCAGGACAGCGCGCGGGGGGCTACACCTTC
>TRBJ2-2|TRBD2|TRBV5-1|.
CASSPRTSGGLNTGELFF
TGCGCCAGCAGCCCCCGGACTAGCGGGGGCCTGAACACCGGGGAGCTGTTTTTT
>TRBJ2-7|TRBD1|TRBV5-1|once
CASSRDRGTYEQYF
TGCGCCAGCAGCCGGGACAGGGGAACCTACGAGCAGTACTTC
>TRBJ1-1|TRBD1|TRBV5-1|.
CASSRGGVTEAFF
TGCGCCAGCAGCAGAGGGGGCGTCACTGAAGCTTTCTTT